In this sample, the clone carrying this TCR beta chain turned up many times. Germline-derived CDR1 and CDR2 are SGHRS and YFSETQ. This CDR3 region has 14 residues. V was pared by 0 bases and J by 5 bases, with 4 bases of the junction left unmatched. These data come from a study of patients and donors after allogeneic stem cell transplantation. TCRdb redid the calling of the RT-PCR reads with MiXCR, one entry per CDR3 protein. Among about a million distinct CDR3 sequences, more than 15% were seen once, and the ten largest hold around 5.5%. Sample: blood, either unsorted or a sorted T cell fraction (not recorded which). The chain has TRBV5-1 and TRBJ1-1; 7 positions match TRBD1. The source is a human donor who was either an allogeneic HSCT recipient or a stem cell or donor lymphocyte infusion donor (not recorded which). It is not recorded whose cells these are; they may come from a transplant donor. CDR3 residues: CASSLEQGWTEAFF. The CDR3 DNA sequence: TGCGCCAGCAGCTTGGAACAGGGGTGGACTGAAGCTTTCTTT.